Below are 21 T cell receptor beta chains sequenced from a single sample in a study of vaccination and CD4 T cells after COVID-19. At the Johns Hopkins FTIC core, DNA taken from cultured CD4+ T cells was sequenced by way of the Oncomine TCR Beta short-read assay. TCRdb fed the PCR reads into MiXCR, producing one record per CDR3 protein. The table records about 12,000 distinct CDR3 sequences, around 64% of them present only once. Antigens of these TCRs are unknown. The treatment denotes: approximately 10-day PBMC culture with coronavirus spike peptide pools or control peptides (ViraFEST assay). The starting material was CD4+ T cells from blood, cultured in vitro, obtained before SARS-CoV-2 vaccination. The receptor source for this set is a human donor who had recovered from COVID-19.

The chain has TRBV28 and TRBJ2-7; 13 bases agree with TRBD2. The CDR3 extends over 16 amino acids. Germline V gene sequence: CDR1 MDHEN, CDR2 SYDVKM. After removal of 2 bases from V and 5 bases from J, the junction contained 6 bases not matched to a gene. In DNA form, the CDR3 reads TGTGCCAGCAGTTTAACTGGGACTAGCGGGACTAACGAGCAGTACTTC. This translates into CASSLTGTSGTNEQYF.

The chain uses TRBV7-9 and TRBJ1-4; D gene unclear. This CDR3 region has 11 residues. Trimming removed 5 bases at V and 9 bases at J, with 7 bases between. CDR1 and CDR2 (germline): SEHNR, FQNEAQ (reference sequence). CDR3 coding DNA: TGTGCCAGCAGCGCGGGGAAAAAACTGTTTTTT. Its protein product is CASSAGKKLFF.

This rearrangement joins TRBV2 to TRBJ1-6; TRBD1 might be the D (6 bases). The CDR3 spans 13 residues. The ends were cut back, 6 bases at V and 10 bases at J, with 13 bases in the middle. CDR1 is SNHLY, CDR2 FYNNEI, per germline. This CDR3 is CASRPRGVSPLHF. The CDR3 region has the DNA TGTGCCAGCAGACCCAGGGGAGTCTCACCCCTCCACTTT. Full variable domain (rest looked up from reference TRBV2 and TRBJ1-6): EPEVTQTPSHQVTQMGQEVILRCVPISNHLYFYWYRQILGQKVEFLVSFYNNEISEKSEIFDDQFSVERPDGSNFTLKIRSTKLEDSAMYFCASRPRGVSPLHFGNGTRLTVT.

The V call is TRBV10-3, the J call TRBJ1-1; the D gene is possibly TRBD1 (6 bases). Trimming took 7 bases from V and 5 from J, leaving 17 bases between them. The germline CDR1 and CDR2 sequences are ENHRY and SYGVKD. This CDR3 has 14 amino acids. This chain's CDR3 is CAIMGGADKTEAFF. Here the CDR3 DNA reads TGTGCCATCATGGGGGGGGCGGATAAAACTGAAGCTTTCTTT.

In this sample, this clonotype is hyperexpanded. J is TRBJ1-5 and V is TRBV20-1, with D perhaps matching TRBD1 (6 bases). The CDR3 covers 17 residues. Germline loops: CDR1 DFQATT, CDR2 SNEGSKA (reference sequence). V lost 7 bases, J lost 3 bases, and 25 bases lay in between. The CDR3 region is CSVPFRGGGDINQPQHF. CDR3 nucleotide sequence: TGCAGTGTCCCCTTCCGGGGGGGGGGCGATATCAATCAGCCCCAGCATTTT.

This clonotype was seen more than once but under ten times. The chain carries TRBV11-2 and TRBJ2-3, with no clear D. Germline lookup yields CDR1 SGHAT and CDR2 FQNNGV. The CDR3 is 14 residues long. V was cut by 5 bases and J by 2 bases, with 11 bases left in between. CDR3 amino acids: CASSLDTYTDTQYF. CDR3 DNA: TGTGCCAGCAGCCTCGATACATACACAGATACGCAGTATTTT.

V usage is TRBV7-3 and J usage is TRBJ2-1; 9 nucleotides line up with TRBD1. V dropped 5 bases and J dropped 2; count of bases not matched to a gene: 4. The CDR3 runs 15 residues. Germline lookup yields CDR1 SGHTA and CDR2 FQGTGA. This CDR3 is CASSAGTGTYNEQFF. CDR3 in DNA: TGTGCCAGCAGCGCCGGGACAGGGACCTACAATGAGCAGTTCTTC. Full variable domain (outside the CDR3, taken from reference TRBV7-3 and TRBJ2-1): GAGVSQTPSNKVTEKGKYVELRCDPISGHTALYWYRQSLGQGPEFLIYFQGTGAADDSGLPNDRFFAVRPEGSVSTLKIQRTERGDSAVYLCASSAGTGTYNEQFFGPGTRLTVL.

The rearrangement joins TRBV28 to TRBJ2-3; unclear D gene. CDR3 length: 13 amino acids. From germline, CDR1 is MDHEN and CDR2 SYDVKM. Trimming took 6 bases from V and 0 from J, leaving 7 bases between them. The CDR3 coding sequence is TGTGCCAGCAGCTCCGACAGCACAGATACGCAGTATTTT. This sequence encodes CASSSDSTDTQYF.

This chain uses TRBV6-1 with TRBJ1-1; 7 positions agree with TRBD1. CDR3 length equals 14 residues. After removal of 5 bases from V and 3 bases from J, the junction contained 6 bases not matched to a gene. Germline lookup yields CDR1 MNHNS and CDR2 SASEGT. The CDR3 coding sequence is TGTGCCAGCAGTCTTCAGGGGGTGCACACTGAAGCTTTCTTT. Encoded protein: CASSLQGVHTEAFF.

V usage is TRBV14 and J usage is TRBJ1-6; D is undetermined. Trimming took off 1 base at V and 7 bases at J, with 8 bases between the two ends. There are 14 residues in the CDR3. CDR1 is SGHDN, CDR2 FVKESK, per germline. DNA of the CDR3: TGTGCCAGCAGCCAAGGAAGACACAATTCACCCCTCCACTTT. Translating gives CASSQGRHNSPLHF.

The V gene is TRBV5-6, the J gene TRBJ2-5; D is possibly TRBD2 (6 bases). The CDR3 runs 13 residues. The V end was cut by 2 bases, the J end by 4 bases, with 9 bases between. Germline V lookup: CDR1 SGHDT, CDR2 YYEEEE. Here the CDR3 reads CASSLRGGETQYF. The CDR3, as DNA: TGTGCCAGCAGCTTAAGGGGAGGAGAGACCCAGTACTTC.

V usage is TRBV7-2 and J usage is TRBJ2-3, with D perhaps matching TRBD1 or TRBD2 (5 bases each). Germline CDR1 SGHTA, CDR2 FQGNSA. The V gene lost 5 bases and the J gene lost 4 bases, with 10 bases spanning the gap. This CDR3 is built from 13 residues. In nucleotides, the CDR3 is TGTGCCAGCAGCACCGGGGCCCCAGATACGCAGTATTTT. Protein: CASSTGAPDTQYF.

This chain joins TRBV6-1 and TRBJ1-1; D gene unclear. The V and J ends lost 6 bases and 11 bases respectively, with 13 bases between them. Germline CDR1 reads MNHNS; CDR2 reads SASEGT. CDR3 length: 11 amino acids. The CDR3: CASSSRSTAFF. In nucleotides, the CDR3 is TGTGCCAGCAGCTCCCGATCGACGGCTTTCTTT.

The J gene is TRBJ2-7, the V gene TRBV20-1; either TRBD1 or TRBD2 may fit D (5 bases each). The CDR3 has 15 amino acids. CDR1 and CDR2 (germline): DFQATT, SNEGSKA (reference sequence). The V end was cut by 1 base, the J end by 1 base, with 14 bases between. CDR3 region: CSARVWGPESYEQYF. CDR3 bases: TGCAGTGCTAGAGTATGGGGACCAGAGTCCTACGAGCAGTACTTC.

The genes are TRBV20-1 and TRBJ2-1; 8 bases fit TRBD2. The CDR3 spans 14 residues. Per germline, CDR1 DFQATT and CDR2 SNEGSKA (reference sequence). Trimming took 4 bases from V and 0 from J; bases not matched to a gene: 2. CDR3 sequence: CSANLAGSYNEQFF. The CDR3 DNA is TGCAGTGCTAATCTAGCGGGCTCCTACAATGAGCAGTTCTTC.

This clonotype was counted once. The chain uses TRBV19 and TRBJ2-1, with 11 nucleotides matching TRBD2. Germline V gene data show CDR1 as LNHDA and CDR2 as SQIVND (reference sequence). The CDR3 loop spans 16 amino acids. Germline trimming cut 4 bases from V and 8 bases from J; bases unmatched to any gene: 10. This CDR3 reads CASSTRSGRARDEQFF. CDR3 DNA sequence: TGTGCCAGTAGTACCCGTAGCGGGAGGGCCAGGGATGAGCAGTTCTTC.

The V call is TRBV7-9, the J call TRBJ2-3; D might be TRBD2 (5 bases). The V and J ends lost 1 base and 6 bases respectively, with 17 bases between them. In germline, CDR1 is SEHNR, CDR2 FQNEAQ (reference sequence). The CDR3 is made up of 16 amino acids. This CDR3 reads CASSLGIAQTWDTQYF. Written as DNA, the CDR3 is TGTGCCAGCAGCTTAGGAATAGCGCAGACCTGGGATACGCAGTATTTT. The full variable domain, rest sourced from reference TRBV7-9 and TRBJ2-3, is DTGVSQNPRHKITKRGQNVTFRCDPISEHNRLYWYRQTLGQGPEFLTYFQNEAQLEKSRLLSDRFSAERPKGSFSTLEIQRTEQGDSAMYLCASSLGIAQTWDTQYFGPGTRLTVL.

DNA for the CDR3: TGCAGTGCCTCCTACTCAAAGCGTGCAGATACGCAGTATTTT. It is translated as CSASYSKRADTQYF. The chain recombines TRBV20-1 with TRBJ2-3; no firm D call. The CDR3 has 14 residues. The germline V gene has CDR1 DFQATT and CDR2 SNEGSKA (reference sequence). V gave up 6 bases and J gave up 4 bases, with 17 bases separating them.

This clonotype was seen a few times. The chain carries TRBV15 and TRBJ1-4, with D hard to call. Per the germline V gene, CDR1 is LNHNV and CDR2 is YYDKDF (reference sequence). Deletions cut 3 bases from V and 7 bases from J, with 12 bases between. This CDR3 comprises 14 residues. CDR3 region: CATSSTVGIEKLFF. The CDR3 region has the DNA TGTGCCACCAGCAGTACGGTTGGAATTGAAAAACTGTTTTTT.

This sequence joins TRBV4-2 and TRBJ1-2, with a tentative D call TRBD1 (6 bases). The CDR3 contains 13 residues. Trimming removed 1 base from V and 7 bases from J, with 10 bases in between. Germline CDR1 reads LGHNA; CDR2 reads YNFKEQ. Here the CDR3 DNA reads TGTGCCAGCAGCCAAGGACAGGTACTTGGCTACACCTTC. Amino acid sequence: CASSQGQVLGYTF.

This rearrangement joins TRBV19 to TRBJ1-5; D is possibly TRBD1 (5 bases). There are 13 residues in the CDR3. Germline assignment: CDR1 LNHDA and CDR2 SQIVND (reference sequence). V gave up 6 bases and J gave up 1 base, with 7 bases separating them. The CDR3 DNA reads TGTGCCAGTAGCGGGGGGAGCAATCAGCCCCAGCATTTT. This gives the protein CASSGGSNQPQHF.